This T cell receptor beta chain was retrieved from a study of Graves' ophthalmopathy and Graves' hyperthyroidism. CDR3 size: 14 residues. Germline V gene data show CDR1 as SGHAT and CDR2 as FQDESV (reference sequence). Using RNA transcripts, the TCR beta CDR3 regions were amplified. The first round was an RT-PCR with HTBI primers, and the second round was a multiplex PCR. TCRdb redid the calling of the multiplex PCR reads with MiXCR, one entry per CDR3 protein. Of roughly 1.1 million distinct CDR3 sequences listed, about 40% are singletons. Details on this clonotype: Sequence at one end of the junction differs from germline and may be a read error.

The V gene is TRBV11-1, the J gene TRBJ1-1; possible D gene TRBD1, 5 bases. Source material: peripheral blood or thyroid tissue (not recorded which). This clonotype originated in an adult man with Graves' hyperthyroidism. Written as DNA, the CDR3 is TGCGCCAGCAGCTTGGGGGGAGGGAAAACTGAAGCTTTCTTT. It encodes CASSLGGGKTEAFF.